This is a list of T cell receptor beta chains from one sample in a study of T cell responses to AZD1222 COVID-19 vaccine. TCRdb's table, derived via immunoSEQ multiplex PCR, lists solely in-frame clones and lacks some. This table holds about 92,000 clones, approximately 91% found once. Sequences were derived from peripheral blood, sampled on day 0 of AZD1222 vaccination. The receptors shown here come from an adult in good health. The CDR3 runs from the conserved cysteine through the conserved F or W. D genes are given only for firm matches. Some rows have no size entry. The others give once, few or many, or a class for an expanded clone.

CDR3 DNA | CDR3 protein | V gene | D gene | J gene | clone size
TGTGCCAGCAGCGTCAGACCTGGGACAGCCCGAAGCTCCTACGAGCAGTACTTC | CASSVRPGTARSSYEQYF | TRBV7-2 | TRBD1 | TRBJ2-7 | .
TGTGCCAGCAGCGTAGGAGGGGAGAATTCACCCCTCCACTTT | CASSVGGENSPLHF | TRBV9 | . | TRBJ1-6 | .
TGTGCCACCAGTGATTTCACTAGCGGGAGAGACAATGAGCAGTTCTTC | CATSDFTSGRDNEQFF | TRBV24-1 | TRBD2 | TRBJ2-1 | .
TGTGCCAGCAGTTTTCGCAGGAGCAATCAGCCCCAGCATTTT | CASSFRRSNQPQHF | TRBV27 | . | TRBJ1-5 | .
TGTGCCAGCAGCTCCGGGACAGGGGGTTCGTTTGAAAAACTGTTTTTT | CASSSGTGGSFEKLFF | TRBV5-5 | TRBD1 | TRBJ1-4 | .
TGCGCCAGCAGCCAAGCCTACACCGGGACAGGGGGCCGATTCAATGAGCAGTTCTTC | CASSQAYTGTGGRFNEQFF | TRBV4-3 | TRBD1 | TRBJ2-1 | .
TGTGCCAGCAGCTTAGCCTGGCGTACAGGGGGCATTCGAACTGAAGCTTTCTTT | CASSLAWRTGGIRTEAFF | TRBV7-2 | TRBD1 | TRBJ1-1 | .
TGCGCCAGCAGCGCCCGACTAGCGAACCAAGAGACCCAGTACTTC | CASSARLANQETQYF | TRBV5-1 | TRBD2 | TRBJ2-5 | .
TGTGCCAGCAAAATGGACACTGAAGCTTTCTTT | CASKMDTEAFF | TRBV6-5 | . | TRBJ1-1 | .
TGCGCCAGCAGCTTGGGGACAGGGAACACAGATACGCAGTATTTT | CASSLGTGNTDTQYF | TRBV5-1 | TRBD1 | TRBJ2-3 | .
TGTGCCAGCAGGTTTGAATTCATGAACACTGAAGCTTTCTTT | CASRFEFMNTEAFF | TRBV12-1 | . | TRBJ1-1 | .
TGCGCCAGCAGCCACGGGACAGCCACTAACTATGGCTACACCTTC | CASSHGTATNYGYTF | TRBV4-3 | TRBD1 | TRBJ1-2 | .
TGTGCCAGCAGCTTATCATGGGGACAGGGTCTCTATGGCTACACCTTC | CASSLSWGQGLYGYTF | TRBV7-2 | TRBD1 | TRBJ1-2 | .
TGTGCCAGCAGTAATTCCTTGGATGAAAAACTGTTTTTT | CASSNSLDEKLFF | TRBV12-3/TRBV12-4 | . | TRBJ1-4 | .
TGCGCCAGCAGCCCGCAGGGGGCGGATGGCTACACCTTC | CASSPQGADGYTF | TRBV5-1 | TRBD1 | TRBJ1-2 | .
TGTGCCAGCAGTTTCGGGCACAGGGGAGAGGAGCAGTTCTTC | CASSFGHRGEEQFF | TRBV28 | TRBD1 | TRBJ2-1 | .
TGTGCCATCAGTCTCGGGGGCCCTGGAAACACCATATATTTT | CAISLGGPGNTIYF | TRBV10-3 | . | TRBJ1-3 | .
TGCAGCGTGACGGGTGGGGCAGACTATGGCTACACCTTC | CSVTGGADYGYTF | TRBV29-1 | . | TRBJ1-2 | .
TGTGCCAGCAGCTTCCCACGGGGGGGCTGGAACACCGGGGAGCTGTTTTTT | CASSFPRGGWNTGELFF | TRBV7-3 | TRBD2 | TRBJ2-2 | .
TGCGCCAGCAGACCTCGGACAGGTGAAGGCTACACCTTC | CASRPRTGEGYTF | TRBV5-1 | TRBD1 | TRBJ1-2 | .
TGTGCCAGCGGGAATACCTACGAGCAGTACTTC | CASGNTYEQYF | TRBV19 | . | TRBJ2-7 | once
TGTGCCAGCAATCTGGGGACCGGGCAGTTCTTC | CASNLGTGQFF | TRBV28 | . | TRBJ2-1 | .
TGTGCCAGCAGCTCCCTAGGGGAAAAACTGTTTTTT | CASSSLGEKLFF | TRBV5-4 | . | TRBJ1-4 | .
TGTGCCAGCTCTCGTTTTTCGGCAACTAATGAAAAACTGTTTTTT | CASSRFSATNEKLFF | TRBV18 | . | TRBJ1-4 | .
TGTGCCAGCAGCCAAGGTCAGGGGGGGGAGGACTATGGCTACACCTTC | CASSQGQGGEDYGYTF | TRBV4-2 | TRBD1 | TRBJ1-2 | once
TGCGCCAGCAGCCCACAATCGGGTCGGACTGGAAACACCATATATTTT | CASSPQSGRTGNTIYF | TRBV5-1 | . | TRBJ1-3 | .
TGTGCCAGCATACAAAGGGACAGAGGCTATGGCTACACCTTC | CASIQRDRGYGYTF | TRBV6-4 | TRBD1 | TRBJ1-2 | .
TGTGCCAGCAGTCTCTTTCGGAACACTGAAGCTTTCTTT | CASSLFRNTEAFF | TRBV27 | . | TRBJ1-1 | .
TGTGCCAGCAGTTCAAACCCGGGGTGGGACTGGCCGTACTTC | CASSSNPGWDWPYF | TRBV27 | . | TRBJ2-7 | .
TGCGCCAGCAGCCAAGTTGGGATTTCGACCCAGTACTTC | CASSQVGISTQYF | TRBV4-1 | . | TRBJ2-5 | .
TGTGCCAGCAGCCACACAGGGGGCAATGGCTACACCTTC | CASSHTGGNGYTF | TRBV3-1/TRBV3-2 | TRBD1 | TRBJ1-2 | .
TGTGCCAGCAGCCCCCAAAATACCTACGAGCAGTACTTC | CASSPQNTYEQYF | TRBV12-3/TRBV12-4 | . | TRBJ2-7 | .
TGTGCCAGCAGCCCCCCCGGGACAGGGGTCCGAAAACTGTTTTTT | CASSPPGTGVRKLFF | TRBV7-2 | TRBD1 | TRBJ1-4 | .
TGTGCCAGCTCTGCTGAGCGGGGCTCAGAGACCCAGTACTTC | CASSAERGSETQYF | TRBV18 | TRBD2 | TRBJ2-5 | .
TGTGCCAGCACGGAAGGGGGCAGTGGAAACACCATATATTTT | CASTEGGSGNTIYF | TRBV6-5 | TRBD1 | TRBJ1-3 | .
TGTGCCAGCAGTTACGGGGGGGGATCCTATGGCTACACCTTC | CASSYGGGSYGYTF | TRBV6-5 | . | TRBJ1-2 | .
TGTGCCAGCAGCTCGGGACAGGGGGGGACACCCCTCCACTTT | CASSSGQGGTPLHF | TRBV11-2 | TRBD1 | TRBJ1-6 | .
TGTGCCAGCAGCTTACGAGGGGGCAACACCGGGGAGCTGTTTTTT | CASSLRGGNTGELFF | TRBV5-4 | TRBD1 | TRBJ2-2 | .
TGTGCCAGCAGCGAAAGCTCCTACGAGCAGTACTTC | CASSESSYEQYF | TRBV7-2 | . | TRBJ2-7 | .
TGTGCCACCAGCAGAGATAGGCAGCCAGAACCAAACGAGCAGTACTTC | CATSRDRQPEPNEQYF | TRBV15 | . | TRBJ2-7 | .